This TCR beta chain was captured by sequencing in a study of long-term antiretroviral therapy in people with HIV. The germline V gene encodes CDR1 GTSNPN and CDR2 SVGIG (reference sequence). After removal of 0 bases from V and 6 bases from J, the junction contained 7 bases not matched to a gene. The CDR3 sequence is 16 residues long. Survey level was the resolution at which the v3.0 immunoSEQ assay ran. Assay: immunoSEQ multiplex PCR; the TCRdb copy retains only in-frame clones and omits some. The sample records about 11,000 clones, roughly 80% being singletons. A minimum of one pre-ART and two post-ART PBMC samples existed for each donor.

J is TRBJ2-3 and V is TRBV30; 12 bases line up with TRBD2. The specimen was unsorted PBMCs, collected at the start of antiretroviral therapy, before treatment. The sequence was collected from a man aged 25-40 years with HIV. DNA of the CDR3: TGTGCCTGGAGTGTCCAACTAGCGGGAGGTTGGGATACGCAGTATTTT. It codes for CAWSVQLAGGWDTQYF.